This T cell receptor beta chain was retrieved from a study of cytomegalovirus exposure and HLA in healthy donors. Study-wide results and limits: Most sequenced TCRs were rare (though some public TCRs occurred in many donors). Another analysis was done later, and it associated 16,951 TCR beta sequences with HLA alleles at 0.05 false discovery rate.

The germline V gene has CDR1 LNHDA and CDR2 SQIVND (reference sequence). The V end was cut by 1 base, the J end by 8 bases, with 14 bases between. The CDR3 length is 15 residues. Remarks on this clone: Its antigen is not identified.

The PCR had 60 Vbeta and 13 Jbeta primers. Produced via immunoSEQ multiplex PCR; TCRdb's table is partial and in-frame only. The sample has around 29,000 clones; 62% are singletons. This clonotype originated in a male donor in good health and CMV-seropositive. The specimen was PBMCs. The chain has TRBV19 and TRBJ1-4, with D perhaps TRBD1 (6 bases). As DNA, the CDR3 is TGTGCCAGTAGTATAGGCCCGACAGGAGAGGAAAAACTGTTTTTT. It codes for CASSIGPTGEEKLFF. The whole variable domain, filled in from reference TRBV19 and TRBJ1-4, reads DGGITQSPKYLFRKEGQNVTLSCEQNLNHDAMYWYRQDPGQGLRLIYYSQIVNDFQKGDIAEGYSVSREKKESFPLTVTSAQKNPTAFYLCASSIGPTGEEKLFFGSGTQLSVL.